This T cell receptor (beta chain) originates from a study of glioma-infiltrating T cells after dendritic cell vaccination. On the study more broadly: At biweekly intervals, patients got three intradermal dendritic cell vaccine injections.

Input was 2 to 2.5 ug genomic DNA, or all available if less. Primers: 60 V beta forward and 13 J beta reverse. Using immunoSEQ multiplex PCR, the repertoire was profiled, and TCRdb retains in-frame clones only, with some absent. This sample has fewer than 35,000 clones; 90% occur once, and the top ten carry under 2.5%. The TCR sequence derives from a human donor with glioblastoma. This specimen was blood, taken before dendritic cell vaccination.

CDR3 residues: CASWQVETQYF. As DNA, the CDR3 is TGTGCCAGCTGGCAAGTCGAGACCCAGTACTTC. The chain recombines TRBV7-2 with TRBJ2-5; D unresolved. V lost 8 bases to trimming and J lost 5 bases, with 9 bases between them. CDR1 and CDR2 from the germline V gene are SGHTA and FQGNSA. This CDR3 is 11 amino acids long.